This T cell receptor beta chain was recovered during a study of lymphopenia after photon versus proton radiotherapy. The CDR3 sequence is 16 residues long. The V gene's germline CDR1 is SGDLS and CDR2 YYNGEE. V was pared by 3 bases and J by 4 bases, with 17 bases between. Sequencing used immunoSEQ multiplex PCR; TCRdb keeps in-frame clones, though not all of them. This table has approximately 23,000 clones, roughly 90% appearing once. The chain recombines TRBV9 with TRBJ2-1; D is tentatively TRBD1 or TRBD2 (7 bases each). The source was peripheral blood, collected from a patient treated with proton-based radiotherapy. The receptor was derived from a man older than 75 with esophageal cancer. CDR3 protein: CASSAWGGQSYNEQFF. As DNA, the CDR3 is TGTGCCAGCAGCGCATGGGGGGGACAGAGTTACAATGAGCAGTTCTTC. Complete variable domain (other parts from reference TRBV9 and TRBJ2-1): DSGVTQTPKHLITATGQRVTLRCSPRSGDLSVYWYQQSLDQGLQFLIQYYNGEERAKGNILERFSAQQFPDLHSELNLSSLELGDSALYFCASSAWGGQSYNEQFFGPGTRLTVL.